This is a list of T cell receptor beta chains from one sample in a study of blood T cell repertoires in COVID-19. Generated by immunoSEQ multiplex PCR, the TCRdb table keeps only in-frame clones and is missing some. The sample contains tens of thousands of clones, around 89% of which appear only once. Sequenced sample: peripheral blood. The source is a man older than 75 with acute or convalescent COVID-19. Both conserved end residues are trimmed from each CDR3. Fields, in order: V gene, CDR3 length, J gene, CDR3 protein.

>TRBV28|12|TRBJ1-2
ASSLGTGAYGYT
>TRBV30|12|TRBJ1-5
AWSGGGQGQPQH
>TRBV3-1/TRBV3-2|14|TRBJ1-1
ASSQSKTGGWTEAF
>TRBV10-2|11|TRBJ1-2
ASSGGQGLSGT
>TRBV10-1|14|TRBJ1-1
ASSESRGRGWTEAF
>TRBV2|12|TRBJ1-2
ASSEARSSSGYT
>TRBV12-3/TRBV12-4|11|TRBJ2-5
ASSTTGPETQY
>TRBV5-1|14|TRBJ2-5
ASSSLPAGTGETQY
>TRBV6-1|16|TRBJ1-5
ASSEAWAGTASNQPQH
>TRBV5-1|13|TRBJ2-1
ASSLGPGTYNEQF
>TRBV30|11|TRBJ2-1
AWSGDSHNEQF
>TRBV19|12|TRBJ1-1
ASSRRQPNTEAF
>TRBV3-1/TRBV3-2|13|TRBJ2-7
ASSREQGNPYEQY
>TRBV20-1|10|TRBJ2-1
SASRVYNEQF
>TRBV2|13|TRBJ1-5
ASTEDARGYQPQH
>TRBV3-1/TRBV3-2|13|TRBJ1-1
ASSQLQGAATEAF
>TRBV29-1|11|TRBJ1-1
SVERQGRTEAF
>TRBV29-1|11|TRBJ1-5
SVGGTGQGPQH
>TRBV27|13|TRBJ2-2
ASSFIGQHTGELF
>TRBV12-3/TRBV12-4|11|TRBJ1-2
ASSLAGAGGYT
>TRBV3-1/TRBV3-2|13|TRBJ2-1
ASSQELAGANEQF
>TRBV7-8|10|TRBJ1-1
ASSNRVTEAF
>TRBV27|11|TRBJ2-7
ASSFGQSYEQY
>TRBV2|11|TRBJ1-1
ASSVSGSTEAF
>TRBV10-1|11|TRBJ2-7
ASIGTRSYEQY
>TRBV7-9|15|TRBJ2-2
ASSSPPGQTNTGELF
>TRBV3-1/TRBV3-2|15|TRBJ1-4
ASSHWGQGLENEKLF
>TRBV5-4|12|TRBJ2-7
ASTPGQGRSEQY
>TRBV5-1|13|TRBJ2-5
ASSYTRVRQETQY
>TRBV7-9|12|TRBJ1-2
ASSLEDRGTGYT
>TRBV5-6|12|TRBJ2-7
ASSLFHNSYEQY
>TRBV6-5|12|TRBJ2-4
ASSWGERTNIQY
>TRBV18|12|TRBJ2-1
ASSPGTGNNEQF
>TRBV5-1|12|TRBJ1-5
ASSIGGSNQPQH
>TRBV19|12|TRBJ2-7
ASSIVGHSYEQY
>TRBV7-3|11|TRBJ1-1
ASSLSKGTEAF
>TRBV28|11|TRBJ1-4
ASRTTTNEKLF
>TRBV7-3|11|TRBJ1-1
ASSLTQNTEAF
>TRBV6-5|13|TRBJ1-5
ASSPTGLEDQPQH
>TRBV19|11|TRBJ2-7
ASQTGGSYEQY